Below, 3 T cell receptor beta chains from the same sample are listed, as sequenced in a study of blood T cells in healthy people across ages. Using a J-beta primer mix together with a sample-barcoded 5' primer, a second PCR was run for roughly 7 to 12 cycles. TCRdb fed the 5' RACE reads into MiXCR, producing one record per CDR3 protein. The repertoire holds 700,000 or so distinct CDR3 sequences, with less than 45% as singletons. Input material: blood. These receptors were collected from an older man in good health.

The chain employs TRBV15 and TRBJ2-7, with D possibly matching TRBD2 (6 bases). The DNA end is more similar to TRBJ2-5, so the J call may be wrong. Germline CDR1 and CDR2: LNHNV and YYDKDF (reference sequence). This CDR3 is built from 15 residues. The CDR3 is CATSRDGGIQETQYF. The CDR3 DNA reads as TGTGCCACCAGCAGAGATGGGGGGATTCAAGAGACCCAGTACTTC.

V is TRBV6-2 or TRBV6-3 and J is TRBJ2-1, with D perhaps matching TRBD2 (6 bases). The CDR3 is 14 residues long. The germline V gene encodes CDR1 MNHEY and CDR2 SVGEGT. Trimming left V 5 bases short and J 6 bases short, with 14 bases between. CDR3 sequence reads: CASSVPWGVNEQFF. The DNA for the CDR3 is TGTGCCAGCAGTGTTCCGTGGGGGGTCAATGAGCAGTTCTTC.

V gene TRBV6-2 or TRBV6-3 combines with J gene TRBJ2-7; perhaps TRBD2 as D (6 bases). Germline values: CDR1 MNHEY, CDR2 SVGEGT. Trimming left V 2 bases short and J 1 base short, with 15 bases between. The length of the CDR3 is 16 residues. CDR3 nucleotide sequence: TGTGCCAGCAGTTACCTTCGAGCGGGTCCTTCCTACGAGCAGTACTTC. This translates into CASSYLRAGPSYEQYF.